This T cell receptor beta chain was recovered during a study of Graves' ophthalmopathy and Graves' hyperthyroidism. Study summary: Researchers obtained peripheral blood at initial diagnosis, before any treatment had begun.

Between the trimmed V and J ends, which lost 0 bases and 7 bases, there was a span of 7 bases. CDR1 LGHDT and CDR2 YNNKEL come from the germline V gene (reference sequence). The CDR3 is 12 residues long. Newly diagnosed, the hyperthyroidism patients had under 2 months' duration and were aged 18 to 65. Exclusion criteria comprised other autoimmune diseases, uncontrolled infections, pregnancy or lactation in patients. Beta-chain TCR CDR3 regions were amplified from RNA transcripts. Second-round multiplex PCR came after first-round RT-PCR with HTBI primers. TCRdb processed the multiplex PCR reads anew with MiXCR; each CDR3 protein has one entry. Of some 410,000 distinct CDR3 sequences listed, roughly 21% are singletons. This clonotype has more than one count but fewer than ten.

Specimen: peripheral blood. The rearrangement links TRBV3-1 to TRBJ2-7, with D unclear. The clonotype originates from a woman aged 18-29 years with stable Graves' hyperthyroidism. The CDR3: CASSQDRREQYF. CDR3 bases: TGTGCCAGCAGCCAAGATCGTAGGGAGCAGTACTTC.